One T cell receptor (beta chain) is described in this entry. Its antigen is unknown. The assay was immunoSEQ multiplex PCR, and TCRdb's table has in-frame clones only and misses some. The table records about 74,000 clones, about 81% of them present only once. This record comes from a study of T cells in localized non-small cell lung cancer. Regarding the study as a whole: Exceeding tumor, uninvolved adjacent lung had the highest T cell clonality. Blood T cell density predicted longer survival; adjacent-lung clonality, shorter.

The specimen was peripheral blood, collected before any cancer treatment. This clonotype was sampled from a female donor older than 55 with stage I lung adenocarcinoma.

CDR3 amino acids: CASSFQSTSTDTQYF. In DNA, the CDR3 is TGCGCCAGCAGCTTCCAGTCTACTAGCACAGATACGCAGTATTTT. This rearrangement joins TRBV5-1 to TRBJ2-3; D unresolved. V was clipped by 2 bases and J by 0 bases, with 10 bases between them. The CDR3 covers 15 residues. CDR1 and CDR2 from the germline V gene are SGHRS and YFSETQ.